The source of this T cell receptor (beta chain) is a study of T cell repertoires in cytomegalovirus infection. V dropped 7 bases and J dropped 0; count of bases not matched to a gene: 20. Germline V CDR1 and CDR2: MNHNS, SASEGT. CDR3 size: 20 residues. TCRdb processed the reads anew with MiXCR; each CDR3 protein has one entry. Seen here are 200,000 or so distinct CDR3 sequences, over 25% observed once, and the top ten hold under 35%. The V and J genes are TRBV6-1 and TRBJ2-1; TRBD2 matches at 8 bases. The clonotype was recovered from a human donor in good health (CMV status not recorded). Some clones in this sample may be carry-over from other donors' samples. The sequenced material came from PBMCs. The CDR3 protein is CASTNRMGGGPGGSYNEQFF. DNA of the CDR3: TGTGCCAGCACCAACCGCATGGGCGGGGGGCCCGGGGGCTCCTACAATGAGCAGTTCTTC.